The 9 T cell receptor beta chains listed next were all sequenced from one sample in a study of shared clonotypes between healthy human individuals. CD45RO-negative, CCR7-positively selected cells formed the naive CD8 fraction, excluding terminally differentiated effector memory CD45RA+ cells. The assay was immunoSEQ multiplex PCR, and TCRdb's table has in-frame clones only and misses some. This sample has some 2.1 million clones, with about 95% found just once. Input material: naive CD8+ T cells sorted from blood. The receptors shown here come from a man younger than 35 in good health.

A remark on this clone: This specimen includes other DNA sequences encoding the same CDR3. The V and J genes are TRBV4-3 and TRBJ2-7; 9 nucleotides match TRBD2. The V segment lost 2 bases and the J segment 2 bases; nucleotides outside the gene matches: 4. The CDR3 consists of 15 residues. Germline loops: CDR1 LGHNA, CDR2 YSLEER. CDR3 nucleotides: TGCGCCAGCAGCCAATCCTTAGCGGGGGCCTACGAGCAGTACTTC. It yields the protein CASSQSLAGAYEQYF.

The gene calls are TRBV7-2 and TRBJ1-1; 7 bases align to TRBD1. The CDR3 totals 13 residues. V was clipped by 6 bases and J by 5 bases; unmatched bases: 6. The germline gives CDR1 SGHTA, CDR2 FQGNSA. CDR3 bases: TGTGCCAGCAGGAGGCCACAGGGGACTGAAGCTTTCTTT. This translates into CASRRPQGTEAFF.

The V gene is TRBV18, the J gene TRBJ2-3, with D tentatively TRBD1 (6 bases). Trimming took 2 bases from V and 5 from J, leaving 11 bases between them. This CDR3 region has 14 residues. Per the germline V gene, CDR1 is KGHSH and CDR2 is LQKENI. The CDR3, as DNA: TGTGCCAGCTCACCAAATGGGGGCAGAGATACGCAGTATTTT. It specifies CASSPNGGRDTQYF.

This chain links TRBV5-1 with TRBJ2-7; 10 bases map to TRBD2. In germline, CDR1 is SGHRS, CDR2 YFSETQ. The V and J ends lost 2 bases and 3 bases, in that order; junction bases with no gene match: 5. This CDR3 is 15 amino acids long. DNA for the CDR3: TGCGCCAGCAGCTTCGGACTAGCGGCACTCTACGAGCAGTACTTC. Protein sequence: CASSFGLAALYEQYF.

With respect to this clone: Other DNA sequences in the sample encode the same CDR3. The genes are TRBV29-1 and TRBJ2-7, with D perhaps TRBD2 (6 bases). In germline, CDR1 is SQVTM, CDR2 ANQGSEA. The CDR3 consists of 13 residues. V shed 3 bases and J shed 0 bases, with 9 bases lying between them. The CDR3 bases are TGCAGCGTTGAGGGCGGGAACTCCTACGAGCAGTACTTC. Protein sequence: CSVEGGNSYEQYF.

This chain uses TRBV5-6 with TRBJ2-5; D is ambiguous. CDR1 is SGHDT, CDR2 YYEEEE, per germline. V lost 0 bases, J lost 5 bases, and 8 bases lay in between. The CDR3 covers 13 residues. The CDR3 sequence is CASSLGVMETQYF. CDR3 nucleotide sequence: TGTGCCAGCAGCTTGGGGGTAATGGAGACCCAGTACTTC.

The V gene is TRBV6-1, the J gene TRBJ2-5; D is unclear. This CDR3 has 14 amino acids. Germline CDR1 MNHNS, CDR2 SASEGT. V was shortened by 3 bases and J by 4 bases, with 12 bases between the two germline ends. The CDR3 region is CASSDGSTGETQYF. The CDR3 DNA sequence: TGTGCCAGCAGTGACGGATCCACCGGAGAGACCCAGTACTTC.

In DNA, the CDR3 is TGTGCCAGCAGCCCCCCCAGGGCGGGGGGGCCACAGGAGCAGTTCTTC. It codes for CASSPPRAGGPQEQFF. The chain carries TRBV5-4 and TRBJ2-1; 9 nucleotides align to TRBD2. The trim removed 4 bases at V and 10 bases at J, leaving 15 bases unmatched. In germline, CDR1 is SGHNT, CDR2 YYREEE (reference sequence). This CDR3 region has 16 residues.

The J gene is TRBJ1-1, the V gene TRBV27, with D possibly being TRBD1 (6 bases). V lost 5 bases to trimming and J lost 1 base, with 11 bases between them. CDR3 length equals 14 residues. Germline V gene lookup returns CDR1 MNHEY and CDR2 SMNVEV (reference sequence). As DNA, the CDR3 is TGTGCCAGCAGTCCGTTACAGGGGAACACTGAAGCTTTCTTT. Protein product: CASSPLQGNTEAFF.